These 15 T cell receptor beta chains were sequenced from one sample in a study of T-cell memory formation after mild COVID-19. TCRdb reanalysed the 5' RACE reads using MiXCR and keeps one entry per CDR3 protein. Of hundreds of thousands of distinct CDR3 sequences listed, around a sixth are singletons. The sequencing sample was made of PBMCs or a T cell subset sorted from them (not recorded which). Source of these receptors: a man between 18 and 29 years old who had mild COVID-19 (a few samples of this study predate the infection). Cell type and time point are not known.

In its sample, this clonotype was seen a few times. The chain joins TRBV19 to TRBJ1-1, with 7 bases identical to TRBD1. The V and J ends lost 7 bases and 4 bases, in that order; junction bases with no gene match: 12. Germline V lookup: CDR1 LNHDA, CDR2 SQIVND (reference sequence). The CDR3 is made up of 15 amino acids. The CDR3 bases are TGTGCCAGTACCACCGCGACAGGGTTGGGCACTGAAGCTTTCTTT. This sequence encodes CASTTATGLGTEAFF. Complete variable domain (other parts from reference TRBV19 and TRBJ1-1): DGGITQSPKYLFRKEGQNVTLSCEQNLNHDAMYWYRQDPGQGLRLIYYSQIVNDFQKGDIAEGYSVSREKKESFPLTVTSAQKNPTAFYLCASTTATGLGTEAFFGQGTRLTVV.

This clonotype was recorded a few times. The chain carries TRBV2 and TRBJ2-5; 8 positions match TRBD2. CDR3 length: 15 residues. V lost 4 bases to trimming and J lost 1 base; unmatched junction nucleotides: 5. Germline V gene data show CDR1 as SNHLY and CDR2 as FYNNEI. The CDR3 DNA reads TGTGCCAGCAGTGCAACTAGCGGCTTCCAAGAGACCCAGTACTTC. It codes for CASSATSGFQETQYF.

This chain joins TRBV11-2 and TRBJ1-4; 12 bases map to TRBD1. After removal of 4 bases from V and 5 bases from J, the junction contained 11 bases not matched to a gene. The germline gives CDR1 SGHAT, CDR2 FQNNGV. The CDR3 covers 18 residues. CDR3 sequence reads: CASSSIKGTGGPNEKLFF. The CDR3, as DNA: TGTGCCAGCAGCTCAATCAAGGGGACAGGGGGCCCAAATGAAAAACTGTTTTTT.

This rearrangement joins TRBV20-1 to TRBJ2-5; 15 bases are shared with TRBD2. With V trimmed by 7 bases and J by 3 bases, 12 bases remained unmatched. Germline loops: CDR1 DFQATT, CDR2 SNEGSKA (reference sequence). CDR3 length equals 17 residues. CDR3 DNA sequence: TGCAGTGTCCCCGGGACTAGCGGGGGGCCCCCCAAAGAGACCCAGTACTTC. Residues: CSVPGTSGGPPKETQYF.

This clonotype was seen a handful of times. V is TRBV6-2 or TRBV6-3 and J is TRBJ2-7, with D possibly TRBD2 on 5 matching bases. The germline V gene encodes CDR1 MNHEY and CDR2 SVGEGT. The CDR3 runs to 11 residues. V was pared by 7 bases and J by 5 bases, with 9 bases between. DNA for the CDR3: TGTGCCAGCACGCGGGCGGACGAGCAGTACTTC. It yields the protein CASTRADEQYF.

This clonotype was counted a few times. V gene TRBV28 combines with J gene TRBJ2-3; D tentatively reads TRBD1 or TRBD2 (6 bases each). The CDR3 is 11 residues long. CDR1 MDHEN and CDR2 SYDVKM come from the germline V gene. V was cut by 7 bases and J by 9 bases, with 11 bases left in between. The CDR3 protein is CASTTGRTQYF. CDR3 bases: TGTGCCAGCACCACAGGGAGGACGCAGTATTTT.

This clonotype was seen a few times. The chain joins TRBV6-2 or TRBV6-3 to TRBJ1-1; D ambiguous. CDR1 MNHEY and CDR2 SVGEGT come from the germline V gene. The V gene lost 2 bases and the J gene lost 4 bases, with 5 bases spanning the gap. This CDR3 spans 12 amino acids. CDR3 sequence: CASSYVGTEAFF. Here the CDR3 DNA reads TGTGCCAGCAGTTACGTGGGCACTGAAGCTTTCTTT.

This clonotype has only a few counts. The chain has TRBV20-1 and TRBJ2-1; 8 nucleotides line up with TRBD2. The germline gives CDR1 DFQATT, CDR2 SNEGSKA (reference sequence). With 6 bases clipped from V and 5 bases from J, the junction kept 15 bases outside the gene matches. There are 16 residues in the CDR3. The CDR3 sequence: CSATKGSGGSHNEQFF. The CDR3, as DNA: TGCAGTGCCACGAAAGGAAGCGGGGGTAGTCACAATGAGCAGTTCTTC.

CDR3 in amino acids: CASSQSLGGYTF. The CDR3 DNA is TGCGCCAGCAGCCAATCCCTCGGGGGCTACACCTTC. The V and J genes are TRBV4-1 and TRBJ1-2; D uncertain. This CDR3 region has 12 residues. Germline loops: CDR1 MGHRA, CDR2 YSYEKL. V lost 2 bases and J lost 8, with 9 bases in between.

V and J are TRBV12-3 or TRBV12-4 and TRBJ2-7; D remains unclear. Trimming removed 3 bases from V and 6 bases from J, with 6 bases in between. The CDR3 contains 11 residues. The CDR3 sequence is CASSFSVEQYF. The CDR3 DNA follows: TGTGCCAGCAGTTTCAGTGTCGAGCAGTACTTC.

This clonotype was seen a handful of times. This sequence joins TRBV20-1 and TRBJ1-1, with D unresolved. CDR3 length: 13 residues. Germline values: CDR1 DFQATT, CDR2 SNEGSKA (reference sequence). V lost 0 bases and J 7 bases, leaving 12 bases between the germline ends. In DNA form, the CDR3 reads TGCAGTGCTAGAGATAATTCAGGACGTGAAGCTTTCTTT. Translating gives CSARDNSGREAFF.

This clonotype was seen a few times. In nucleotides, the CDR3 is TGTGCCAGCAGCTTGGACAGGGTGCTGGTCGAGCAGTACTTC. Protein: CASSLDRVLVEQYF. The chain uses TRBV5-5 and TRBJ2-7; D is perhaps TRBD1 (6 bases). Germline CDR1 reads SGHKS; CDR2 reads YYEKEE (reference sequence). The CDR3 extends over 14 amino acids. V was trimmed by 0 bases and J by 6 bases, leaving 13 bases between them.

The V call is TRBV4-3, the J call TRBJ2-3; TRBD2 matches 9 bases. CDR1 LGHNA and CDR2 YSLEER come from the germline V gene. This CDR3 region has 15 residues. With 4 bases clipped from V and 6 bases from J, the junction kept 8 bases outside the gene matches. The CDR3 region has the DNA TGCGCCAGCAGCCCCTTGACTAGCGGTGGGGATACGCAGTATTTT. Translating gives CASSPLTSGGDTQYF.

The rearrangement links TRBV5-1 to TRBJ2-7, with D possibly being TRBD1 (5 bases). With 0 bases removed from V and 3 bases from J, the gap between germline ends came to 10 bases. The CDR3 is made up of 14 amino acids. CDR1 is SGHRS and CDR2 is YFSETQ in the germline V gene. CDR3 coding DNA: TGCGCCAGCAGCTTGGATCAGGGTTACTACGAGCAGTACTTC. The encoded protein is CASSLDQGYYEQYF.

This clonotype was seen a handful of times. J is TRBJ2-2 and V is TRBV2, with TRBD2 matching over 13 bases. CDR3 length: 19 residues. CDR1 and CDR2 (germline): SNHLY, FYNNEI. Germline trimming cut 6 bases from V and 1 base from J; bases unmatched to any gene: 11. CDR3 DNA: TGTGCCAGCAGGAAGCGGCTGACTAGCGGGGGGAGGAACACCGGGGAGCTGTTTTTT. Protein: CASRKRLTSGGRNTGELFF.